The 13 T cell receptor beta chains presented below share a single source sample, sequenced in a study of blood T cell repertoires in COVID-19. TCRdb's copy holds only in-frame clones and misses some; the assay was immunoSEQ multiplex PCR. The repertoire includes fewer than 85,000 clones, 88% of them detected once, and 4.5% to 5.5% sits in the top ten. Sequencing was performed on peripheral blood. The receptors derive from a human donor in a cohort sampled during active COVID-19.

The J gene is TRBJ2-3, the V gene TRBV5-1; D may be TRBD2 (5 bases). Germline CDR1 and CDR2: SGHRS and YFSETQ. Deletions cut 6 bases from V and 0 bases from J, with 17 bases between. The CDR3 is made up of 16 amino acids. The DNA for the CDR3 is TGCGCCAGCACAGTGCAGCGGAACCCTAGCACAGATACGCAGTATTTT. Encoded protein: CASTVQRNPSTDTQYF.

To note about this clone: The junction departs from germline at one end; a sequencing error may be responsible. This chain uses TRBV5-1 with TRBJ1-4; unclear D gene. This CDR3 comprises 14 residues. CDR1 is SGHRS and CDR2 is YFSETQ in the germline V gene. The CDR3 region has the DNA TGCGCCAGCAGCTTGACCCCAACAAATGAAAAACTGTTTTTT. Its protein is CASSLTPTNEKLFF.

V and J are TRBV5-1 and TRBJ2-3; 11 bases agree with TRBD2. CDR1 and CDR2 from the germline V gene are SGHRS and YFSETQ. CDR3 size: 16 residues. V was clipped by 4 bases and J by 1 base; unmatched bases: 5. The CDR3 DNA follows: TGCGCCAGCAGCGACCTTAGCGGGGGGGGCACAGATACGCAGTATTTT. Its protein is CASSDLSGGGTDTQYF. Using reference TRBV5-1 and TRBJ2-3 for the parts outside the CDR3, the full variable domain is KAGVTQTPRYLIKTRGQQVTLSCSPISGHRSVSWYQQTPGQGLQFLFEYFSETQRNKGNFPGRFSGRQFSNSRSEMNVSTLELGDSALYLCASSDLSGGGTDTQYFGPGTRLTVL.

The V call is TRBV19, the J call TRBJ1-4; 9 bases line up with TRBD1. V dropped 6 bases and J dropped 3; count of bases not matched to a gene: 5. Germline CDR1 reads LNHDA; CDR2 reads SQIVND (reference sequence). This CDR3 contains 15 residues. DNA of the CDR3: TGTGCCAGTAGCCACCGGGACAGGGCTAATGAAAAACTGTTTTTT. It specifies CASSHRDRANEKLFF.

The rearrangement links TRBV30 to TRBJ1-4, with a tentative D call TRBD1 (5 bases). The V gene's germline CDR1 is GTSNPN and CDR2 SVGIG (reference sequence). CDR3 length: 16 residues. V dropped 2 bases and J dropped 8 bases, with 21 bases sitting between them. CDR3 residues: CAWSPQGIGIGEKLFF. The CDR3 nucleotides read TGTGCCTGGAGTCCCCAGGGTATTGGAATCGGGGAAAAACTGTTTTTT.

This chain uses TRBV5-1 with TRBJ2-2; D is unclear. V gave up 3 bases and J gave up 1 base, with 7 bases separating them. The CDR3 loop spans 14 amino acids. The germline V gene encodes CDR1 SGHRS and CDR2 YFSETQ. The CDR3 DNA reads TGCGCCAGCAGCTCCAGTGTGAACACCGGGGAGCTGTTTTTT. Translating it yields CASSSSVNTGELFF.

This clone was observed a single time. The chain uses TRBV5-8 and TRBJ2-7; D gene unclear. This CDR3 is built from 14 residues. V lost 2 bases and J 6 bases, leaving 15 bases between the germline ends. The V gene's germline CDR1 is SGHTS and CDR2 YDEGEE. The chain's CDR3 is CASSLRRFSAEQYF. The DNA of the CDR3 is TGTGCCAGCAGCTTACGGAGATTCTCCGCCGAGCAGTACTTC.

In its sample, this clone was seen many times. V usage is TRBV28 and J usage is TRBJ1-2; 7 bases match TRBD1. This CDR3 comprises 14 residues. The germline CDR1 and CDR2 sequences are MDHEN and SYDVKM. The ends lost 4 bases at V and 7 bases at J; junction bases unmatched: 9. CDR3 region: CASSSTGFSFGYTF. The CDR3 DNA reads TGTGCCAGCAGTTCGACAGGGTTTAGTTTTGGCTACACCTTC.

V usage is TRBV3-1 (or the pseudogene TRBV3-2) and J usage is TRBJ1-6; D remains ambiguous. V lost 1 base and J 4 bases, leaving 8 bases between the germline ends. In germline, CDR1 is LGHDT, CDR2 YNNKEL (reference sequence). The CDR3 has 15 residues. The CDR3 DNA reads TGTGCCAGCAGCCAAGTGTCGGGTTATAATTCACCCCTCCACTTT. It encodes CASSQVSGYNSPLHF.

The gene calls are TRBV5-1 and TRBJ2-7; 12 bases map to TRBD2. Germline CDR1 is SGHRS and CDR2 is YFSETQ. J was trimmed by 4 bases and V by 4 bases; bases with no gene match: 6. The CDR3 spans 15 residues. The DNA of the CDR3 is TGCGCCAGCAGCGGAGGACTAGCGGGGAGATACGAGCAGTACTTC. This encodes CASSGGLAGRYEQYF. Full variable domain (outside the CDR3, taken from reference TRBV5-1 and TRBJ2-7): KAGVTQTPRYLIKTRGQQVTLSCSPISGHRSVSWYQQTPGQGLQFLFEYFSETQRNKGNFPGRFSGRQFSNSRSEMNVSTLELGDSALYLCASSGGLAGRYEQYFGPGTRLTVT.

This rearrangement joins TRBV5-4 to TRBJ1-4, with TRBD1 identical over 11 bases. Germline V gene sequence: CDR1 SGHNT, CDR2 YYREEE (reference sequence). The CDR3 runs to 18 residues. Trimming removed 4 bases from V and 0 bases from J; junction bases left unmatched: 8. CDR3 sequence (DNA): TGTGCCAGCAGCCCTGGCGGGACAGGGGGAACAACTAATGAAAAACTGTTTTTT. Amino acid sequence: CASSPGGTGGTTNEKLFF.

The chain carries TRBV4-1 and TRBJ2-1; TRBD2 might be the D (5 bases). Germline CDR1 and CDR2: MGHRA and YSYEKL. CDR3 size: 16 residues. The V end was cut by 0 bases, the J end by 4 bases, with 13 bases between. Here the CDR3 DNA reads TGCGCCAGCAGCCAAGATGGAGCGGCCCTATACAATGAGCAGTTCTTC. It is translated as CASSQDGAALYNEQFF.

V is TRBV7-9 and J is TRBJ1-5; perhaps TRBD1 as D (6 bases). With 5 bases removed from V and 0 bases from J, the gap between germline ends came to 11 bases. The CDR3 has 15 residues. CDR1 is SEHNR, CDR2 FQNEAQ, per germline (reference sequence). DNA of the CDR3: TGTGCCAGCAGCGACGGACAGCTTAGCAATCAGCCCCAGCATTTT. Its protein is CASSDGQLSNQPQHF.